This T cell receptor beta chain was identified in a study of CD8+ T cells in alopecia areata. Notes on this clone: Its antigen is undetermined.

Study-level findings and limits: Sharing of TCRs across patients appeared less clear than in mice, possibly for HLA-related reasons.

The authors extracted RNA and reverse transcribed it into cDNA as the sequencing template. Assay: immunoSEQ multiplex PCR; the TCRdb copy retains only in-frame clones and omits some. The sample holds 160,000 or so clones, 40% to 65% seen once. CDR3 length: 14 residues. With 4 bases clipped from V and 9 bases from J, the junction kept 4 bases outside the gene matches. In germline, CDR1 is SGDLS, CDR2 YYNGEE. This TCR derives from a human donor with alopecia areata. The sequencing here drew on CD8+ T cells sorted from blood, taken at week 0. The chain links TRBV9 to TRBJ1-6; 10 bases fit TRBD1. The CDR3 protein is CASSLTGGSSPLHF. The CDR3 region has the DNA TGTGCCAGCAGCTTGACAGGGGGCTCTTCACCCCTCCACTTT.